The clone carrying this T cell receptor (beta chain) was picked up a small number of times. Its specificity is not known. The data belong to a study of blood T cells in healthy people across ages. Broader study findings: TCR beta diversity per million T cells fell roughly linearly with age. Strong correlation existed between TCR beta diversity and naive T cell percentage.

Primed by a sample-barcoded 5' primer and a J-beta primer mix, a second PCR proceeded for about 7 to 11 cycles. Each CDR3 protein gets one entry after TCRdb re-called the 5' RACE reads with MiXCR. The sample has under 800,000 distinct CDR3 sequences, around 40% seen once. V trimming: 6 bases; J trimming: 4 bases; junction bases outside the gene matches: 10. The CDR3 is 16 residues long. In germline, CDR1 is DFQATT, CDR2 SNEGSKA (reference sequence). The sequence was collected from a woman aged 60-75 years in good health. The sequenced sample was blood. This chain links TRBV20-1 with TRBJ2-1; TRBD2 aligns across 12 bases. CDR3 sequence (DNA): TGCAGTGCAGAAAACCCTACTAGCGGGAGGTACAATGAGCAGTTCTTC. It specifies CSAENPTSGRYNEQFF.